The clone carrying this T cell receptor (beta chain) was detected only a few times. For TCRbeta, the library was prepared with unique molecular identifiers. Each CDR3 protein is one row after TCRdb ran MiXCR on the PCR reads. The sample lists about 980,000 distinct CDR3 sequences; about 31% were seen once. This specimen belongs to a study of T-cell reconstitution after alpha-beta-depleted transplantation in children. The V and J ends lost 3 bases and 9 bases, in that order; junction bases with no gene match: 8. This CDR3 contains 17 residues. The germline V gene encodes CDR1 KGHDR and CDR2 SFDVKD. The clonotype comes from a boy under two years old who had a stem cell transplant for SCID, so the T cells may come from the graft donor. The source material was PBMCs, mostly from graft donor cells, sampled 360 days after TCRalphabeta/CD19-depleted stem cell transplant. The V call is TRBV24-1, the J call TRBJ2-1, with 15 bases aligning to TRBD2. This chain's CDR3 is CATSDPRTSGGALEQFF. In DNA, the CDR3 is TGTGCCACCAGTGATCCTAGGACTAGCGGGGGGGCCCTTGAGCAGTTCTTC.